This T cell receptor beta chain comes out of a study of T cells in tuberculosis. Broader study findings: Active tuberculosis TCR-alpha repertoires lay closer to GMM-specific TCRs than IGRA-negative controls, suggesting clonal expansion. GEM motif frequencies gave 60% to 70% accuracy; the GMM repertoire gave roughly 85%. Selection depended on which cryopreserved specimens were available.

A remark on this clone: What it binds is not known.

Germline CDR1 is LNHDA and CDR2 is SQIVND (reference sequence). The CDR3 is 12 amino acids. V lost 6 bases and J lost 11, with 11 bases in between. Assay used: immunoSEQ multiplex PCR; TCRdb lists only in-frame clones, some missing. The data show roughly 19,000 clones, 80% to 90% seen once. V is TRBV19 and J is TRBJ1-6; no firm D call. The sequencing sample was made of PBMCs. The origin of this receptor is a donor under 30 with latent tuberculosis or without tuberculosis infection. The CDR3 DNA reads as TGTGCCAGTAGCACCGGGGTGGCACCCCTCCACTTT. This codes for CASSTGVAPLHF.